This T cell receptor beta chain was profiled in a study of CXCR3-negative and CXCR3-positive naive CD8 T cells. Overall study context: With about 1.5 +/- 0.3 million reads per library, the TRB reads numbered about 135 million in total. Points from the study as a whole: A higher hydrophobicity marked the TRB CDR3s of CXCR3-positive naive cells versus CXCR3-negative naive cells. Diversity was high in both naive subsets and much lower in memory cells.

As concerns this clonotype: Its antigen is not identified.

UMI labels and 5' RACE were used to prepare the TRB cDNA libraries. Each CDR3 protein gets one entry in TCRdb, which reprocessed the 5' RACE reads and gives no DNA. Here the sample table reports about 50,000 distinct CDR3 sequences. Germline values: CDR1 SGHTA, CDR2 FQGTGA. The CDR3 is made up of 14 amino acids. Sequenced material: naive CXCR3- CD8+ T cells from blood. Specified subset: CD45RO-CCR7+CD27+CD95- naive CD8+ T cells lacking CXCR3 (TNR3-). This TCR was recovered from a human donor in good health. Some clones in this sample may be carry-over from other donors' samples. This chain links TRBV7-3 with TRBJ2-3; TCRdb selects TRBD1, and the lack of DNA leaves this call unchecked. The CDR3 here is CASSATGAGDTQYF.